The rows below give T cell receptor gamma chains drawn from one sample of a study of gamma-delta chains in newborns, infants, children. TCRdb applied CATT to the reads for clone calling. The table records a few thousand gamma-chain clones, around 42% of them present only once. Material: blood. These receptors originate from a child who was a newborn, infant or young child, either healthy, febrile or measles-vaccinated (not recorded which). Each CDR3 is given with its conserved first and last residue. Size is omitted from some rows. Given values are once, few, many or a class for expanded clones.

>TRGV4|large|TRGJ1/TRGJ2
CATWDYYKKLF
TGTGCCACCTGGGATTATTATAAGAAACTCTTT
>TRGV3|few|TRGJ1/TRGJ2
CATWDRRNYYKKLF
TGTGCCACCTGGGACAGACGGAATTATTATAAGAAACTCTTT
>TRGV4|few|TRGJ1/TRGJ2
CATWDGPNYYKKLF
TGTGCCACCTGGGATGGCCCGAATTATTATAAGAAACTCTTT
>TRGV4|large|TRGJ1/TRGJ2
CATWDGPSNYYKKLF
TGTGCCACCTGGGATGGCCCATCGAATTATTATAAGAAACTCTTT
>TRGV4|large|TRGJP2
CATWDGPRDWIKTF
TGTGCCACCTGGGATGGGCCGAGGGATTGGATCAAGACGTTT
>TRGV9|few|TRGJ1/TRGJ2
CALCGLGILF
TGTGCCTTGTGTGGGCTTGGTATACTCTTT
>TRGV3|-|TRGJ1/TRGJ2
CATWDRLNYYKKLF
TGTGCCACCTGGGACAGGCTAAATTATTATAAGAAACTCTTT
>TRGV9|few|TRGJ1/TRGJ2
CALWEATNYYKKLF
TGTGCCTTGTGGGAGGCCACGAATTATTATAAGAAACTCTTT
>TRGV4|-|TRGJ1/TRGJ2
CATWDGYYKKLF
TGTGCCACCTGGGATGGCTATTATAAGAAACTCTTT
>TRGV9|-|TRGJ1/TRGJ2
CALWEVVDYYKKLF
TGTGCCTTGTGGGAGGTGGTCGATTATTATAAGAAACTCTTT
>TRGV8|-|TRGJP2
CATWDALDWIKTF
TGTGCCACCTGGGACGCCTTGGATTGGATCAAGACGTTT
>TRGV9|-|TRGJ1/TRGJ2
CALWEASLEKLF
TGTGCCTTGTGGGAGGCCTCCTTGGAGAAACTCTTT
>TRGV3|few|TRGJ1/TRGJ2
CATWDLPTCYKKLF
TGTGCCACCTGGGACCTCCCCACTTGTTATAAGAAACTCTTT
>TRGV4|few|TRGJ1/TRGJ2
CATWAPYKKLF
TGTGCCACCTGGGCCCCCTATAAGAAACTCTTT
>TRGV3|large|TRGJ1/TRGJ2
CATWDRLRTSGKLF
TGTGCCACCTGGGACAGGCTCCGGACCTCTGGGAAACTCTTT
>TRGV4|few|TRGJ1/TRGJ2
CATWVANYYKKLF
TGTGCCACCTGGGTTGCGAATTATTATAAGAAACTCTTT
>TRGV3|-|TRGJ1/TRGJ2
CATWDRLPSCYKKLF
TGTGCCACCTGGGACAGGCTTCCATCATGCTATAAGAAACTCTTT
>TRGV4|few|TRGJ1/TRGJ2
CATWAYLLVLF
TGTGCCACCTGGGCCTACCTTCTAGTTCTCTTT
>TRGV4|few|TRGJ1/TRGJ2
CATWDGRHKKLF
TGTGCCACCTGGGATGGCCGCCACAAGAAACTCTTT
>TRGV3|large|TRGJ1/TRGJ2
CATWDRRYKKLF
TGTGCCACCTGGGACAGGCGTTATAAGAAACTCTTT
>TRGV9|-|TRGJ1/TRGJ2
CALWEVNYYKKLF
TGTGCCTTGTGGGAGGTGAATTATTATAAGAAACTCTTT
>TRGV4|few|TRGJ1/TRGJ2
CATWDRYKKLF
TGTGCCACCTGGGATCGCTATAAGAAACTCTTT
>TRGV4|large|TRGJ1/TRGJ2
CATWDGGYYKKLF
TGTGCCACCTGGGATGGAGGGTATTATAAGAAACTCTTT
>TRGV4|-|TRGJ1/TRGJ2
CATWDGSYKKLF
TGTGCCACCTGGGATGGGTCCTATAAGAAACTCTTT
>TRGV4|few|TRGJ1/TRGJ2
CATWDGPYKKLF
TGTGCCACCTGGGATGGGCCCTATAAGAAACTCTTT
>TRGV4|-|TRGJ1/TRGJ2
CATWRVYKKLF
TGTGCCACCTGGCGGGTTTATAAGAAACTCTTT
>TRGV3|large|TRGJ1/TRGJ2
CATWDRPGYKKLF
TGTGCCACCTGGGACAGGCCGGGTTATAAGAAACTCTTT
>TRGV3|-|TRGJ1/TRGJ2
CATWDCLYYKKLF
TGTGCCACCTGGGACTGCCTTTATTATAAGAAACTCTTT
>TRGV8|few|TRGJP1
CATWGTGWFKIF
TGTGCCACCTGGGGCACTGGTTGGTTCAAGATATTT
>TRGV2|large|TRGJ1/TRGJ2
CATWDAQWDKKLF
TGTGCCACCTGGGACGCTCAGTGGGATAAGAAACTCTTT
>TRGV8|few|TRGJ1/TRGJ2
CATWDITSLLTRKLF
TGTGCCACCTGGGATATAACCTCGTTGCTAACAAGAAAACTCTTT
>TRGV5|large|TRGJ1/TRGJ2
CATWDSNYYKKLF
TGTGCCACCTGGGACAGTAATTATTATAAGAAACTCTTT
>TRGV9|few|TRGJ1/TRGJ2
CALWELRYYKKLF
TGTGCCTTGTGGGAGCTACGATATTATAAGAAACTCTTT
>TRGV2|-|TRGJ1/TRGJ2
CATWDGSHYKKLF
TGTGCCACCTGGGACGGGAGTCATTATAAGAAACTCTTT
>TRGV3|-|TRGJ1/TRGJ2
CATWDRRHYKKLF
TGTGCCACCTGGGACAGGCGCCATTATAAGAAACTCTTT
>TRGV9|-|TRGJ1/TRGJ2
CALWMGYKKLF
TGTGCCTTGTGGATGGGCTATAAGAAACTCTTT
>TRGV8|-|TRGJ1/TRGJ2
CATWIWDYKKLF
TGTGCCACCTGGATATGGGATTATAAGAAACTCTTT
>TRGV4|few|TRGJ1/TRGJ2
CATWDGHYYKKLF
TGTGCCACCTGGGATGGACATTATTATAAGAAACTCTTT
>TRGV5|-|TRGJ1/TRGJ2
CATWDRPQKLF
TGTGCCACCTGGGACAGGCCGCAGAAACTCTTT
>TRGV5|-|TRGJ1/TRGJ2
CATWDRQRRVDYKKLF
TGTGCCACCTGGGACAGGCAGCGGAGGGTGGATTATAAGAAACTCTTT
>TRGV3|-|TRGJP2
CATWDSNSSDWIKTF
TGTGCCACCTGGGACAGTAACAGTAGTGATTGGATCAAGACGTTT
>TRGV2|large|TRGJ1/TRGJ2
CATWDGPGHYKKLF
TGTGCCACCTGGGACGGGCCCGGTCATTATAAGAAACTCTTT
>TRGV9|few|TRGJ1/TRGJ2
CALWEDYYKKLF
TGTGCCCTGTGGGAGGATTATTATAAGAAACTCTTT
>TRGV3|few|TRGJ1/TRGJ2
CATWDRKNYYKKLF
TGTGCCACCTGGGACAGGAAGAATTATTATAAGAAACTCTTT
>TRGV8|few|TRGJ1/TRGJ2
CATWDPTHVYYTKLF
TGTGCTACCTGGGACCCCACCCATGTATATTATACGAAACTCTTT
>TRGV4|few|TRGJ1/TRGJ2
CATWDYYKKLF
TGTGCCACCTGGGATTACTATAAGAAACTCTTT
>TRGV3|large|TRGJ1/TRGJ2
CATWDRRYKKLF
TGTGCCACCTGGGACAGGCGCTATAAGAAACTCTTT
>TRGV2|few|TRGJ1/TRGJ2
CATWDVTGYYKKLF
TGTGCCACCTGGGACGTCACCGGTTATTATAAGAAACTCTTT
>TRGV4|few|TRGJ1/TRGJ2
CATWDGTVKLF
TGTGCCACCTGGGATGGGACTGTGAAACTCTTT
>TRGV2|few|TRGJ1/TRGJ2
CATWDGRYKKLF
TGTGCCACCTGGGACGGGCGGTATAAGAAACTCTTT
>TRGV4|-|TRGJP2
CATRSSDWIKTF
TGTGCCACACGGAGTAGTGATTGGATCAAGACGTTT
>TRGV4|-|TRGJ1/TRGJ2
CATWDDDYKKLF
TGTGCCACCTGGGATGACGATTATAAGAAACTCTTT